This TCR beta chain was documented in a study of identical twins. Study-level results: Fewer insertions characterized abundant cord blood beta clonotypes, whereas memory repertoires showed none.

V gave up 4 bases and J gave up 3 bases; unmatched junction bases: 9. This CDR3 is 17 amino acids long. Germline V CDR1 and CDR2: SGHRS, YFSETQ. This clonotype was seen only a few times. Its cognate antigen is unknown. TCRdb fed the 5' RACE reads into MiXCR, producing one record per CDR3 protein. The table shows hundreds of thousands of distinct CDR3 sequences, with approximately 24% occurring only once. In addition, the sample was reused for a study of T cells expressing NK-cell markers. According to that study: The authors sequenced eight donors, of whom seven were HCMV-seropositive and one was seronegative. Dominant NKG2C+ clonotypes in six donors made up about 1.0-7.5% of CD8+ T cells.

This sequence joins TRBV5-1 and TRBJ2-1, with TRBD2 matching over 11 bases. The TCR was taken from a woman aged 18-30 years in good health. The sample consisted of CD4+ T cells sorted from blood. The chain's CDR3 is CASSTTTLAGVYNEQFF. Here the CDR3 DNA reads TGCGCCAGCAGCACGACCACACTAGCGGGGGTCTACAATGAGCAGTTCTTC.